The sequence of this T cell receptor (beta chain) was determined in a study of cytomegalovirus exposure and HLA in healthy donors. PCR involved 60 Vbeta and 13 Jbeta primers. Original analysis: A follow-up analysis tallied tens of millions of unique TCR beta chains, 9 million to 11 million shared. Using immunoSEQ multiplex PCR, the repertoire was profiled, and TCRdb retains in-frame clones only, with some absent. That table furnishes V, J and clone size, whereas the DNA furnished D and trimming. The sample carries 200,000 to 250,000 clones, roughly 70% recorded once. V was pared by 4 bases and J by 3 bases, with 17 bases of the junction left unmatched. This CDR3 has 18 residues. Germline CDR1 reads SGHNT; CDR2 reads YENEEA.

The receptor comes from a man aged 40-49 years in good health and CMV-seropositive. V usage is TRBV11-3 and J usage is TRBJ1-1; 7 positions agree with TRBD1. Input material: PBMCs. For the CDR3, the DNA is TGTGCCAGCAGCTCACGCCCGGGACAGCGGGCAGGGCACACTGAAGCTTTCTTT. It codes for CASSSRPGQRAGHTEAFF. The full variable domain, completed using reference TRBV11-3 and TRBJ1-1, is EAGVVQSPRYKIIEKKQPVAFWCNPISGHNTLYWYLQNLGQGPELLIRYENEEAVDDSQLPKDRFSAERLKGVDSTLKIQPAELGDSAVYLCASSSRPGQRAGHTEAFFGQGTRLTVV.